The sequence of this T cell receptor beta chain was determined in a study of OX40 agonist ivuxolimab in advanced cancers. Study-level information: A mean age of around 63 years, range roughly 23 to 85, was recorded, and about 83% were male.

A remark on this clone: No antigen is known for it.

CDR3 length equals 16 residues. Trimming removed 4 bases from V and 6 bases from J; junction bases left unmatched: 10. Germline V gene lookup returns CDR1 LGHNA and CDR2 YSLEER. Study-level findings and limits: Expanded clones were, on average, more numerous among CD8+ T cells than CD4+.

Clones were read by immunoSEQ multiplex PCR, and TCRdb kept only the in-frame ones, dropping some. The table has about 71,000 clones, roughly nine tenths seen once; the top ten hold roughly 15%. Sample: CD4+ or CD8+ T cells sorted from blood, taken in a trial of the OX40 agonist ivuxolimab. V usage is TRBV4-3 and J usage is TRBJ1-5; 9 positions agree with TRBD1. The origin of this receptor is an adult with an advanced solid tumor such as melanoma, head and neck, liver or kidney cancer. The CDR3 bases are TGCGCCAGCAGCCCGGATACACAGGGGGCAGGTCAGCCCCAGCATTTT. This gives the protein CASSPDTQGAGQPQHF.